This TCR beta chain was recovered during a study of CD8 T cells in ankylosing spondylitis. General observations from the study: Several of the motif variants were reported before in synovial fluid and blood from reactive arthritis. Fewer than 10 highly homologous variants made up a TCR beta motif that seemed to typify ankylosing spondylitis blood. Matched ankylosing spondylitis synovial fluid reportedly contained a significantly enriched population of disease-linked clones.

V was pared by 1 base and J by 1 base, with 11 bases between. The CDR3 has 15 amino acids. Germline CDR1 and CDR2: MNHEY and SMNVEV (reference sequence). TCRdb re-analysed the 5' RACE reads in MiXCR, keeping a single row per CDR3 protein. The sample has a few hundred thousand distinct CDR3 sequences; roughly 11% are singletons. This clonotype was detected a few times. No antigen is known for it. This sequence originates from a female donor with ankylosing spondylitis or in good health (not recorded which). The sequencing sample was made of blood, either unsorted or a sorted T cell fraction (not recorded which). This chain links TRBV27 with TRBJ2-7; D uncertain. The CDR3 bases are TGTGCCAGCAGTTTATACGGGCTAGGGTCCTACGAGCAGTACTTC. This sequence encodes CASSLYGLGSYEQYF.